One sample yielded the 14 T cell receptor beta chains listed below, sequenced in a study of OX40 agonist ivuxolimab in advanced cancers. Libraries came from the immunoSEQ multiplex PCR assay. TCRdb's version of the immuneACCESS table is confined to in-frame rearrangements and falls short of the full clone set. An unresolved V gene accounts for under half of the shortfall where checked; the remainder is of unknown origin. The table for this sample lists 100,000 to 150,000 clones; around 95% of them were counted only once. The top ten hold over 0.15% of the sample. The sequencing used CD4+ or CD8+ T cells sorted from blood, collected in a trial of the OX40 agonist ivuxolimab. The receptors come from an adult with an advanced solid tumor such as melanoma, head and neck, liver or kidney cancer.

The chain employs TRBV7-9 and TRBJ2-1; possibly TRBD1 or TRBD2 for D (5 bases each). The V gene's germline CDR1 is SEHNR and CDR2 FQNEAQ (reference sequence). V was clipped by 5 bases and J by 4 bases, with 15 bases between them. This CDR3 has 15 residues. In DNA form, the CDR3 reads TGTGCCAGCAGCCCTCGGACGGGGCGATACAATGAGCAGTTCTTC. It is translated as CASSPRTGRYNEQFF.

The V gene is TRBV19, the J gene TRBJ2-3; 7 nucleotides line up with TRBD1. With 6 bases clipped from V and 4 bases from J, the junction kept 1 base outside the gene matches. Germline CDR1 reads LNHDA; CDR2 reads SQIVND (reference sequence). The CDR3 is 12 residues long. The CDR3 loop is CASRGGADTQYF. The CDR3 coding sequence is TGTGCCAGTAGAGGGGGCGCAGATACGCAGTATTTT.

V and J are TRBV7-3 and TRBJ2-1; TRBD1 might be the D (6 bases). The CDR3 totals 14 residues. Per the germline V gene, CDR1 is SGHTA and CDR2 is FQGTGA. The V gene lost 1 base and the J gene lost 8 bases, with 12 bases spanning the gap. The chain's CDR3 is CASSLNRASDEQFF. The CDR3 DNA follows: TGTGCCAGCAGCTTAAACAGGGCTTCCGATGAGCAGTTCTTC.

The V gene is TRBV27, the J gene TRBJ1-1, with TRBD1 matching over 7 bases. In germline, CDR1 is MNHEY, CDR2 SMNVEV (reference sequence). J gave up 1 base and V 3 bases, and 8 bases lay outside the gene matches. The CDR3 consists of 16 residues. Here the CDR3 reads CASSFARGRGNTEAFF. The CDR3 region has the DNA TGTGCCAGCAGTTTTGCGAGGGGGCGGGGGAACACTGAAGCTTTCTTT.

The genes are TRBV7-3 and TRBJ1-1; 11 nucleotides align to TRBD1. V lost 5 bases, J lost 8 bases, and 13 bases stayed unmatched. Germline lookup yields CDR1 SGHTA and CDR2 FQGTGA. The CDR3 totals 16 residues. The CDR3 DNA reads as TGTGCCAGCAGCCGCCAACCCGTCCGGGACAGGGGGGAAGCTTTCTTT. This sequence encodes CASSRQPVRDRGEAFF.

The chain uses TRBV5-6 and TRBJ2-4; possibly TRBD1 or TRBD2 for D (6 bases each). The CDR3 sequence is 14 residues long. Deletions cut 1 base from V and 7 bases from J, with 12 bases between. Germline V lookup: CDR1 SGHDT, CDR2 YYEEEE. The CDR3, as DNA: TGTGCCAGCAGCTTGAGGGGGGCGGGGAACATTCAGTACTTC. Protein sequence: CASSLRGAGNIQYF.

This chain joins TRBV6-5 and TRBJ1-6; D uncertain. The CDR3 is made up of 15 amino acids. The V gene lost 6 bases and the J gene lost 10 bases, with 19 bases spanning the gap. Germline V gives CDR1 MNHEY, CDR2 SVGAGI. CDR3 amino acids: CASSVTGPTESPLHF. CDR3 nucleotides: TGTGCCAGCAGCGTAACCGGACCGACGGAATCACCCCTCCACTTT.

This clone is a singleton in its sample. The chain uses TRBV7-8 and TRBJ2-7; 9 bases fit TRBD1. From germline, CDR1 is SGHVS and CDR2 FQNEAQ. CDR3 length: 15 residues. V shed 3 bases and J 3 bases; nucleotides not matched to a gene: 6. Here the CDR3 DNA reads TGTGCCAGCAGCTTCCTTGGGACAGGGAACTACGAGCAGTACTTC. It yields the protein CASSFLGTGNYEQYF.

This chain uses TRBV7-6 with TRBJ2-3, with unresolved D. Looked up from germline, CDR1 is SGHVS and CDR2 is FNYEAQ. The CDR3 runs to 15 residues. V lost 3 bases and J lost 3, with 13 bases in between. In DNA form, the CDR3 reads TGTGCCAGCAGCTTGAGGACGAGGAAGACAGATACGCAGTATTTT. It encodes CASSLRTRKTDTQYF. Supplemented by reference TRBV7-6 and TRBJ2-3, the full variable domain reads GAGVSQSPRYKVTKRGQDVALRCDPISGHVSLYWYRQALGQGPEFLTYFNYEAQQDKSGLPNDRFSAERPEGSISTLTIQRTEQRDSAMYRCASSLRTRKTDTQYFGPGTRLTVL.

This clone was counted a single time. The CDR3 coding sequence is TGTGCCAGCAGCGTAGTTCCCACAGGCCAAGAGACCCAGTACTTC. This gives the protein CASSVVPTGQETQYF. This chain connects TRBV9 to TRBJ2-5, with D perhaps matching TRBD1 (5 bases). The CDR3 totals 15 residues. From germline, CDR1 is SGDLS and CDR2 YYNGEE. The V end was cut by 0 bases, the J end by 1 base, with 10 bases between.

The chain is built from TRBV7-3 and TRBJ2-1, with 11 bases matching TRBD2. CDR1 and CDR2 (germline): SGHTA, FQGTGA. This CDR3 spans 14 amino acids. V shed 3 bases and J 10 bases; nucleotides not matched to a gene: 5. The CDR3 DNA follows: TGTGCCAGCAGCTTTGGACTAGCGGGTGGGGAGCAGTTCTTC. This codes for CASSFGLAGGEQFF.

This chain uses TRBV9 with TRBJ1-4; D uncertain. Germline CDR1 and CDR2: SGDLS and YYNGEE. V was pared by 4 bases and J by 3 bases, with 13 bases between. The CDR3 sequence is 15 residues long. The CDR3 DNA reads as TGTGCCAGCAGCCAAAGAGGCATATCTAATGAAAAACTGTTTTTT. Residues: CASSQRGISNEKLFF.

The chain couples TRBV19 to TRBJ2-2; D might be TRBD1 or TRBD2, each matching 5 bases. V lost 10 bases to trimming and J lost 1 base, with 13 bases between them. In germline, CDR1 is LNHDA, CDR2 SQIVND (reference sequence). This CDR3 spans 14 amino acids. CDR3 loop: CATSGTQNTGELFF. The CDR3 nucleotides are TGTGCCACATCCGGGACCCAGAACACCGGGGAGCTGTTTTTT.

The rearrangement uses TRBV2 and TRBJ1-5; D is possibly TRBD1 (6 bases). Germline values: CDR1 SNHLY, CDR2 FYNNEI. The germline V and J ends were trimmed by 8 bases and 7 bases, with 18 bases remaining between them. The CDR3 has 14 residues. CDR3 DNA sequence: TGTGCCAGCCAAGCGGGGGCAGGTCAGCAGCCCCAGCATTTT. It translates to CASQAGAGQQPQHF. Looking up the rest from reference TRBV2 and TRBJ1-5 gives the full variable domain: EPEVTQTPSHQVTQMGQEVILRCVPISNHLYFYWYRQILGQKVEFLVSFYNNEISEKSEIFDDQFSVERPDGSNFTLKIRSTKLEDSAMYFCASQAGAGQQPQHFGDGTRLSIL.